This T cell receptor (beta chain) was recorded in a study of T cells in tumors after PD-1 blockade. General study findings and limits: Clonal replacement was seen across treatment, not between pre-treatment samples. Clonal replacement, not reinvigoration, is suggested for expanded exhausted CD8+ clones after therapy.

As concerns this clone: Its antigen is as yet unknown.

Each patient got pembrolizumab 200 mg every 3 weeks or cemiplimab 350 mg every 2 weeks. Produced via immunoSEQ multiplex PCR; TCRdb's table is partial and in-frame only. The table lists over 3,000 clones, roughly 64% of them singletons. This receptor was obtained from a human donor with cutaneous squamous cell carcinoma. The input for sequencing was tumor tissue, taken after anti-PD-1 treatment.

The CDR3 coding sequence is TGCAGCGTTGAAGACGTAGCCGGACAGCCCCAGCATTTT. It codes for CSVEDVAGQPQHF. The V gene is TRBV29-1, the J gene TRBJ1-5; D call uncertain. The CDR3 has 13 residues. CDR1 and CDR2 from the germline V gene are SQVTM and ANQGSEA. The V end lost 0 bases, the J end lost 7 bases, and 10 bases lay between the germline ends.